The TCR beta chain described here comes from a study of memory CD8 T cells in hepatitis C reinfection. Turning to the study itself: Pre-reinfection samples were taken 55 to 20 weeks before detection.

Profiling relied on immunoSEQ multiplex PCR, and the TCRdb table lists in-frame clones only, not all of them. The data hold approximately 51,000 clones, with 89% observed a single time. Remarks on this clone: Its target is not known.

Trimming shortened V by 3 bases and J by 2 bases, and 20 bases separated the two germline ends. The CDR3 covers 18 residues. Germline V gene lookup returns CDR1 MNHNS and CDR2 SASEGT. Study observations and caveats: Four or five donors were too few for definitive public clonotype conclusions.

The time point denotes: pre-reinfection, 55 to 20 weeks before reinfection detection. No in vitro expansion preceded TCR sequencing of the sorted cells. The rearrangement joins TRBV6-1 to TRBJ1-5, with D unresolved. This receptor was obtained from a man aged 18 to 29 with hepatitis C virus infection. Input material: naive CD8+ T cells sorted from blood. The CDR3 DNA sequence: TGTGCCAGCAGTGAGTGGGCCATGGCGATTATCGGCAATCAGCCCCAGCATTTT. Translated, it gives CASSEWAMAIIGNQPQHF.